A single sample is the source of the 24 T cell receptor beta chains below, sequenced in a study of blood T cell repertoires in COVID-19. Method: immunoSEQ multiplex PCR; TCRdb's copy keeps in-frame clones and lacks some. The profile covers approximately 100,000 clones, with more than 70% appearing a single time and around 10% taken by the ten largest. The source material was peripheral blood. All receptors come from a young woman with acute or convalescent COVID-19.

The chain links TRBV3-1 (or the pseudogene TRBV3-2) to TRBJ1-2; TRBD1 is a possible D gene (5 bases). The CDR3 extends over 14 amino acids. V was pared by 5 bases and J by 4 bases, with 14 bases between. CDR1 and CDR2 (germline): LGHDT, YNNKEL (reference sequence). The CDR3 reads CASSEQDPAYGYTF. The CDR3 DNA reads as TGTGCCAGCAGCGAACAGGATCCGGCCTATGGCTACACCTTC.

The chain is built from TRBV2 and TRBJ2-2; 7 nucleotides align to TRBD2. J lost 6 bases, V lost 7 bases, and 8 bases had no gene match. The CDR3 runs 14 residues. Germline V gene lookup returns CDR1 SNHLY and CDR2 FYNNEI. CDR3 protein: CASNGRGGPGELFF. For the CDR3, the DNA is TGTGCCAGCAACGGTCGGGGAGGGCCCGGGGAGCTGTTTTTT.

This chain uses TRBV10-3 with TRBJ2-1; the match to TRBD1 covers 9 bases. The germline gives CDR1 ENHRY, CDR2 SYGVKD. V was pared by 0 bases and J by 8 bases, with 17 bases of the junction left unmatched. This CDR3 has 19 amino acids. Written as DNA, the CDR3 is TGTGCCATCAGTGAGTCTCCAAATCCGGGACAGGGTATGATAGATGAGCAGTTCTTC. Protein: CAISESPNPGQGMIDEQFF.

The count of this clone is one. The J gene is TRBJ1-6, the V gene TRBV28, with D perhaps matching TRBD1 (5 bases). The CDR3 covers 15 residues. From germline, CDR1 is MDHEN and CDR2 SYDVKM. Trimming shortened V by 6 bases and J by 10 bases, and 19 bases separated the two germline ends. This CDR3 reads CASSSPAGIGSPLHF. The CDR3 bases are TGTGCCAGCAGCAGCCCGGCAGGGATCGGGTCACCCCTCCACTTT.

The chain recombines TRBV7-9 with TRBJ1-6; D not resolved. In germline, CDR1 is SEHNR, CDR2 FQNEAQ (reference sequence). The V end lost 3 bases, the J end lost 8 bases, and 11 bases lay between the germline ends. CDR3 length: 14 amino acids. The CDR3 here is CASSLGPGDSPLHF. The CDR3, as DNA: TGTGCCAGCAGCTTGGGTCCCGGGGATTCACCCCTCCACTTT. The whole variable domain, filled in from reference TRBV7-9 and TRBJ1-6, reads DTGVSQNPRHKITKRGQNVTFRCDPISEHNRLYWYRQTLGQGPEFLTYFQNEAQLEKSRLLSDRFSAERPKGSFSTLEIQRTEQGDSAMYLCASSLGPGDSPLHFGNGTRLTVT.

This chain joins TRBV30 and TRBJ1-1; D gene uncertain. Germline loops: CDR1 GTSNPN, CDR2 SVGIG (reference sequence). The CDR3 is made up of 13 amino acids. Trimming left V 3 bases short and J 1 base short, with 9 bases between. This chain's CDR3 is CAWRGRGNTEAFF. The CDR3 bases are TGTGCCTGGAGAGGGCGGGGGAACACTGAAGCTTTCTTT.

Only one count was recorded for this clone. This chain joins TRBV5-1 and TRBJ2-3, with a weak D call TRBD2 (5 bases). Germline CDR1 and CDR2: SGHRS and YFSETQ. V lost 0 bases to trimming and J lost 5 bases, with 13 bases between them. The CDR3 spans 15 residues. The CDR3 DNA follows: TGCGCCAGCAGCTTGGCTGGGGAGATGGTAGATACGCAGTATTTT. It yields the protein CASSLAGEMVDTQYF.

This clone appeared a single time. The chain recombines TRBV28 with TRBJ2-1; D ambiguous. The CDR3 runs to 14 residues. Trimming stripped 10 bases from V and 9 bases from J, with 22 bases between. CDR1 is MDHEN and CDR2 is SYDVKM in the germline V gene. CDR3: CATSEVVPIGEQFF. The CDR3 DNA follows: TGTGCCACCTCCGAGGTAGTGCCTATTGGTGAGCAGTTCTTC.

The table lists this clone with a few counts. CDR3 in DNA: TGTGCCAGCAGGAGGGACACTAAAAATGAAGCTTTCTTT. This sequence encodes CASRRDTKNEAFF. The gene calls are TRBV2 and TRBJ1-1, with a possible D match to TRBD1 (6 bases). Germline CDR1 reads SNHLY; CDR2 reads FYNNEI. There are 13 residues in the CDR3. Trimming cost V 6 bases and J 7 bases, with 15 bases left between them.

The CDR3 is CASSSIGGGRNSPLHF. The CDR3 nucleotides are TGTGCCAGCAGCTCTATAGGGGGAGGGCGTAATTCACCCCTCCACTTT. The chain recombines TRBV5-6 with TRBJ1-6; D perhaps matches TRBD1 (6 bases). The CDR3 is 16 amino acids. Trimming took off 3 bases at V and 6 bases at J, with 16 bases between the two ends. CDR1 and CDR2 (germline): SGHDT, YYEEEE. Looking up the rest from reference TRBV5-6 and TRBJ1-6 gives the full variable domain: DAGVTQSPTHLIKTRGQQVTLRCSPKSGHDTVSWYQQALGQGPQFIFQYYEEEERQRGNFPDRFSGHQFPNYSSELNVNALLLGDSALYLCASSSIGGGRNSPLHFGNGTRLTVT.

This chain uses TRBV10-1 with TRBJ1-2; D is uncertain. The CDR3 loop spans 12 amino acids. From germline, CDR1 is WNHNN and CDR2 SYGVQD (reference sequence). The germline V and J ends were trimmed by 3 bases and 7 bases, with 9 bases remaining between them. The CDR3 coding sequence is TGCGCCAGCAGTGATGGGCTTGGTGGCTACACCTTC. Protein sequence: CASSDGLGGYTF.

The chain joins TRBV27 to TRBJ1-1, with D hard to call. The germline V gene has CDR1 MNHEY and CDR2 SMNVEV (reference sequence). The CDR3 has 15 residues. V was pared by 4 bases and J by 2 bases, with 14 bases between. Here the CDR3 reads CASSSSGYLNTEAFF. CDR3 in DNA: TGTGCCAGCAGTTCTAGTGGCTACTTAAACACTGAAGCTTTCTTT.

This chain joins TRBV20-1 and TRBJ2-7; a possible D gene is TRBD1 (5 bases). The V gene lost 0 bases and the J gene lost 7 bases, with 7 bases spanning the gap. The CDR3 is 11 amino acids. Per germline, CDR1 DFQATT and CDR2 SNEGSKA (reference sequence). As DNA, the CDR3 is TGCAGTGCTAGAGAAGGGGTTGAGCAGTACTTC. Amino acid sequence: CSAREGVEQYF.

CDR3 residues: CASSFPRQGWGRETQYF. CDR3 bases: TGTGCCAGCAGTTTTCCGAGACAGGGTTGGGGACGGGAGACCCAGTACTTC. The V gene is TRBV28, the J gene TRBJ2-5, with TRBD1 matching 7 bases. CDR3 length: 17 amino acids. Germline V gives CDR1 MDHEN, CDR2 SYDVKM. V dropped 3 bases and J dropped 5; count of bases not matched to a gene: 15.

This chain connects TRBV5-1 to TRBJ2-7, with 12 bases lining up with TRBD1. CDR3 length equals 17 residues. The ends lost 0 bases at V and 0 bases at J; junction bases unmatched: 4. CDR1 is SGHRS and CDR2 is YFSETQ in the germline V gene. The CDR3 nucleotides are TGCGCCAGCAGCTTGGGGGGACAGGGGGCCAGCTCCTACGAGCAGTACTTC. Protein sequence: CASSLGGQGASSYEQYF.

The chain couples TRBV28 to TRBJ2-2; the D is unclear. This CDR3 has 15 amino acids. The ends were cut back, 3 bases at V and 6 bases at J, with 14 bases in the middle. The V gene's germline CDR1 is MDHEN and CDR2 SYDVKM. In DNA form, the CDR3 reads TGTGCCAGCAGTTTGCCGGCGGCTAAGGCCGGGGAGCTGTTTTTT. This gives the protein CASSLPAAKAGELFF.

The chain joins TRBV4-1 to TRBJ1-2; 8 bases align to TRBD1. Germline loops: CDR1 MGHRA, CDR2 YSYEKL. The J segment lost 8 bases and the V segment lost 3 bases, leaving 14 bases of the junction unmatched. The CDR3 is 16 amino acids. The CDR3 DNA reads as TGCGCCAGCAGCCATTCATACACCGGACAGGGCGTCGGCTACACCTTC. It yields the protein CASSHSYTGQGVGYTF.

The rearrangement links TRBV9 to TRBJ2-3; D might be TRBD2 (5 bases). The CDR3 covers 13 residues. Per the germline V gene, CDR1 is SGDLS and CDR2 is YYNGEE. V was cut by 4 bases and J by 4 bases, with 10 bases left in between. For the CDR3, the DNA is TGTGCCAGCAGCCCCAAACTAGCAGATACGCAGTATTTT. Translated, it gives CASSPKLADTQYF.

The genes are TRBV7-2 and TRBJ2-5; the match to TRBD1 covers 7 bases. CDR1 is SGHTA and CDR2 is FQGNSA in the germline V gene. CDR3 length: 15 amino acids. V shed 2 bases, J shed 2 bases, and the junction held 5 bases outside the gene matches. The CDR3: CASSLTPGQQETQYF. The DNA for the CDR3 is TGTGCCAGCAGCTTAACCCCGGGACAGCAAGAGACCCAGTACTTC.

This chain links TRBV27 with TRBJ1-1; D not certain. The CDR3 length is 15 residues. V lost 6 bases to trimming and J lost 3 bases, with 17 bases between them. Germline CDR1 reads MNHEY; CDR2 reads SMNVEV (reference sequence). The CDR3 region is CASSFSLAGDTEAFF. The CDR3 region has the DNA TGTGCCAGCAGCTTCTCCTTAGCCGGGGACACTGAAGCTTTCTTT.

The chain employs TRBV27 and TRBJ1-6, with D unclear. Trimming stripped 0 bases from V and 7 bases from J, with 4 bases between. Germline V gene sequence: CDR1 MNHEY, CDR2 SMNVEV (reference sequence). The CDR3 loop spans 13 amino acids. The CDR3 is CASSLSRNSPLHF. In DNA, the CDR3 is TGTGCCAGCAGTTTATCGAGGAATTCACCCCTCCACTTT.

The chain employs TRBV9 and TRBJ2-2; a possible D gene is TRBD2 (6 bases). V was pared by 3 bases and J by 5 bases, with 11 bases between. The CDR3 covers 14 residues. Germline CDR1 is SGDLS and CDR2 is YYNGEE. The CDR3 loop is CASSGTGVTGELFF. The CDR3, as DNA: TGTGCCAGCAGCGGAACGGGGGTGACCGGGGAGCTGTTTTTT.

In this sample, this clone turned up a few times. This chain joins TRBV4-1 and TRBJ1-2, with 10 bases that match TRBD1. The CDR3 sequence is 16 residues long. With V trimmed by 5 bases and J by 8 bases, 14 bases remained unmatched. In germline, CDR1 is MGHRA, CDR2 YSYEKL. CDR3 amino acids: CASSSSPGQGSGGYTF. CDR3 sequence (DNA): TGCGCCAGCAGCTCTTCACCGGGACAGGGGTCTGGCGGCTACACCTTC.

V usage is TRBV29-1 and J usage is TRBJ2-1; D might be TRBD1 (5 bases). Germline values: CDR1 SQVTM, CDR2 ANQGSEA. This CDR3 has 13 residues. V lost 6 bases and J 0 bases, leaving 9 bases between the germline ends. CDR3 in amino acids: CSVRQSSYNEQFF. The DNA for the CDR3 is TGCAGCGTCCGACAGAGCTCCTACAATGAGCAGTTCTTC.